This section outlines one TCR beta chain sequence together with its context. These data belong to a study of blood T cell repertoires in COVID-19. V was pared by 2 bases and J by 5 bases, with 22 bases between. Germline assignment: CDR1 MNHNS and CDR2 SASEGT. The CDR3 runs to 17 residues. The protocol was immunoSEQ multiplex PCR, while the TCRdb copy is restricted to in-frame clones and leaves out a portion. The data contain 200,000 to 250,000 clones, under 90% of them singletons. This TCR derives from a woman of 80 years or more with COVID-19, enrolled during active disease. Sequencing input: peripheral blood. V and J are TRBV6-1 and TRBJ2-7; D is possibly TRBD2 (6 bases). This CDR3 is CASSEKAWERRVDEQYF. CDR3 in DNA: TGTGCCAGCAGTGAAAAGGCGTGGGAAAGGAGGGTGGACGAGCAGTACTTC.